Below, 16 T cell receptor beta chains from the same sample are listed, as sequenced in a study of shared clonotypes between healthy human individuals. The data were produced by immunoSEQ multiplex PCR, yet TCRdb's version contains in-frame clones alone and is incomplete. Of approximately 2.1 million clones listed, approximately 95% are singletons. Sequencing was done on a sample of naive CD4+ T cells from PBMCs. The subset is: CD45RA+ positively selected. These receptors all stem from a man aged 18 to 29 in good health. Some clones in this sample may be carry-over from other donors' samples.

This chain uses TRBV10-2 with TRBJ2-7; D remains ambiguous. Trimming pared 3 bases from V and 4 bases from J, leaving 10 bases between. CDR3 length equals 13 residues. The germline V gene has CDR1 WSHSY and CDR2 SAAADI. For the CDR3, the DNA is TGCGCCAGCAGTGATTACTTCTCATACGAGCAGTACTTC. Encoded protein: CASSDYFSYEQYF.

CDR3 residues: CASSLTSGSDKGELFF. The CDR3 coding sequence is TGTGCCAGCAGCTTGACTAGCGGGAGCGACAAAGGGGAGCTGTTTTTT. This sequence joins TRBV11-3 and TRBJ2-2; 12 bases agree with TRBD2. CDR1 and CDR2 (germline): SGHNT, YENEEA. Trimming at V came to 3 bases and at J to 8 bases, leaving 7 bases not matched to a gene. The CDR3 covers 16 residues. Variable domain in full (rest from reference TRBV11-3 and TRBJ2-2): EAGVVQSPRYKIIEKKQPVAFWCNPISGHNTLYWYLQNLGQGPELLIRYENEEAVDDSQLPKDRFSAERLKGVDSTLKIQPAELGDSAVYLCASSLTSGSDKGELFFGEGSRLTVL.

The V call is TRBV7-3, the J call TRBJ2-6, with TRBD1 matching over 7 bases. CDR1 and CDR2 from the germline V gene are SGHTA and FQGTGA. The CDR3 runs 16 residues. With 5 bases clipped from V and 2 bases from J, the junction kept 6 bases outside the gene matches. The DNA for the CDR3 is TGTGCCAGCAGCCTGACTACAGGGGCTGGGGCCAACGTCCTGACTTTC. This codes for CASSLTTGAGANVLTF.

J is TRBJ1-4 and V is TRBV25-1; 8 positions agree with TRBD1. V shed 4 bases, J shed 8 bases, and the junction held 9 bases outside the gene matches. The CDR3 has 15 amino acids. Germline V lookup: CDR1 MGHDK, CDR2 SYGVNS. The CDR3 nucleotides read TGTGCCAGCAGTGCGGACAGGGCCGGCAGGGAAAAACTGTTTTTT. It is translated as CASSADRAGREKLFF. Based on the CDR3 plus reference TRBV25-1 and TRBJ1-4, the full variable domain is EADIYQTPRYLVIGTGKKITLECSQTMGHDKMYWYQQDPGMELHLIHYSYGVNSTEKGDLSSESTVSRIRTEHFPLTLESARPSHTSQYLCASSADRAGREKLFFGSGTQLSVL.

The chain carries TRBV28 and TRBJ1-2; TRBD1 matches at 8 bases. Germline trimming cut 6 bases from V and 6 bases from J; bases unmatched to any gene: 6. Germline V gives CDR1 MDHEN, CDR2 SYDVKM. The CDR3 covers 13 residues. The CDR3 is CASSLDRGNGYTF. The CDR3 DNA is TGTGCCAGCAGCCTCGACAGGGGTAATGGCTACACCTTC.

The rearrangement links TRBV5-1 to TRBJ2-5, with 10 bases that match TRBD2. V shed 2 bases and J 1 base; nucleotides not matched to a gene: 2. Looked up from germline, CDR1 is SGHRS and CDR2 is YFSETQ. This CDR3 is 15 amino acids long. The CDR3 is CASSFGLAVQETQYF. The CDR3 DNA is TGCGCCAGCAGCTTCGGACTAGCGGTCCAAGAGACCCAGTACTTC.

The J gene is TRBJ1-2, the V gene TRBV28, with D maybe TRBD1 (5 bases). Trimming cost V 3 bases and J 7 bases, with 18 bases left between them. The CDR3 length is 15 residues. Germline loops: CDR1 MDHEN, CDR2 SYDVKM. CDR3 region: CASSLPLAGTRGYTF. DNA for the CDR3: TGTGCCAGCAGTTTGCCTTTGGCGGGGACCCGTGGCTACACCTTC.

This rearrangement joins TRBV20-1 to TRBJ2-1, with no clear D. This CDR3 is 10 amino acids long. Germline-derived CDR1 and CDR2 are DFQATT and SNEGSKA (reference sequence). V lost 5 bases and J lost 10, with 9 bases in between. In DNA form, the CDR3 reads TGCAGTGCTCATCAAGAAGAGCAGTTCTTC. Amino acid sequence: CSAHQEEQFF.

The chain links TRBV4-1 to TRBJ2-4; a possible D gene is TRBD2 (6 bases). V lost 1 base, J lost 7 bases, and 14 bases lay in between. The CDR3 totals 15 residues. Looked up from germline, CDR1 is MGHRA and CDR2 is YSYEKL. CDR3 in amino acids: CASSQVLMAGNIQYF. For the CDR3, the DNA is TGCGCCAGCAGCCAAGTTCTCATGGCGGGGAACATTCAGTACTTC.

The chain combines TRBV10-2 with TRBJ2-7; 7 bases agree with TRBD2. CDR3 length: 17 amino acids. The germline CDR1 and CDR2 sequences are WSHSY and SAAADI. V was pared by 6 bases and J by 4 bases, with 18 bases of the junction left unmatched. CDR3 nucleotides: TGCGCCAGCAGGCCCGAGAGGGGACGGGGGGTGACGTACGAGCAGTACTTC. Protein sequence: CASRPERGRGVTYEQYF.

The chain couples TRBV7-2 to TRBJ1-2, with TRBD1 identical over 8 bases. Germline lookup yields CDR1 SGHTA and CDR2 FQGNSA. Trimming took 5 bases from V and 4 from J; bases not matched to a gene: 12. The CDR3 is 16 residues long. The DNA for the CDR3 is TGTGCCAGCAGCCCAACCGGGACAGGCGCAGTCTATGGCTACACCTTC. Amino acid sequence: CASSPTGTGAVYGYTF.

To note about this clone: At the DNA level, this CDR3 is encoded by other sequences in the same sample as well. This chain connects TRBV7-2 to TRBJ1-3; D remains ambiguous. The germline V gene has CDR1 SGHTA and CDR2 FQGNSA. This CDR3 has 15 amino acids. Trimming took off 5 bases at V and 1 base at J, with 12 bases between the two ends. Written as DNA, the CDR3 is TGTGCCAGCAGCCCGTCCGGTGGATCTGGAAACACCATATATTTT. Amino acid sequence: CASSPSGGSGNTIYF.

With respect to this clone: Likely a read error: the CDR3 ends without its conserved phenylalanine or tryptophan. V and J are TRBV28 and TRBJ1-5; 7 bases fit TRBD1. The CDR3 is 15 residues long. After removal of 5 bases from V and 2 bases from J, the junction contained 6 bases not matched to a gene. The germline gives CDR1 MDHEN, CDR2 SYDVKM. CDR3 DNA: TGTGCCAGCAGTACAGCAGGGGGAGGCAATCAGCCCCAGCATCTT. Protein product: CASSTAGGGNQPQHL.

The genes are TRBV4-1 and TRBJ2-1, with TRBD2 identical over 11 bases. The CDR3 is 16 residues long. The V gene end was trimmed by 4 bases and the J gene end by 7 bases; junction bases not matched to a gene: 9. CDR1 MGHRA and CDR2 YSYEKL come from the germline V gene. This chain's CDR3 is CASSPAGTSGANEQFF. The CDR3 coding sequence is TGCGCCAGCAGCCCAGCCGGGACTAGCGGAGCAAATGAGCAGTTCTTC.

This clone was seen a few times. Other nucleotide sequences from this sample produce the same CDR3. The rearrangement joins TRBV7-3 to TRBJ2-1; D might be TRBD1 (7 bases). V was shortened by 5 bases and J by 9 bases, with 11 bases between the two germline ends. The CDR3 is 12 amino acids. Germline V gene lookup returns CDR1 SGHTA and CDR2 FQGTGA. CDR3 coding DNA: TGTGCCAGCAGCCTGCAGGGGGGTGAGCAGTTCTTC. Translating it yields CASSLQGGEQFF.

A word on this clone: Other DNA variants within this sample encode the same CDR3. The V call is TRBV5-1, the J call TRBJ1-4, with 9 bases lining up with TRBD1. The J segment lost 8 bases and the V segment lost 3 bases, leaving 5 bases of the junction unmatched. There are 14 residues in the CDR3. The germline V gene encodes CDR1 SGHRS and CDR2 YFSETQ. This CDR3 is CASSSRTGDEKLFF. For the CDR3, the DNA is TGCGCCAGCAGCTCCCGGACAGGGGACGAAAAACTGTTTTTT.